Shown below are 21 T cell receptor beta chains from a single sample sequenced in a study of T cell responses to AZD1222 COVID-19 vaccine. The repertoire was sequenced with immunoSEQ multiplex PCR; TCRdb's copy has only in-frame clones and lacks some. Among about 110,000 clones listed, about 85% were seen once. This material consisted of peripheral blood, taken 28 days after the second AZD1222 dose. These receptors were obtained from an adult who received the AZD1222 COVID-19 vaccine.

This clone appeared a single time. The chain joins TRBV24-1 to TRBJ2-7, with D uncertain. The V end lost 5 bases, the J end lost 0 bases, and 13 bases lay between the germline ends. The CDR3 loop spans 15 amino acids. The V gene's germline CDR1 is KGHDR and CDR2 SFDVKD. CDR3 protein: CATSGPGNRSYEQYF. The CDR3 DNA is TGTGCCACCAGTGGGCCAGGAAATCGCTCCTACGAGCAGTACTTC.

The J gene is TRBJ1-1, the V gene TRBV27; D may be TRBD1 (5 bases). The CDR3 totals 14 residues. Trimming removed 7 bases from V and 5 bases from J, with 17 bases in between. CDR1 is MNHEY and CDR2 is SMNVEV in the germline V gene (reference sequence). DNA of the CDR3: TGTGCCAGCATCCCGGGGTGGGGGGGGACTGAAGCTTTCTTT. Translated, it gives CASIPGWGGTEAFF.

V and J are TRBV10-3 and TRBJ2-7; no reliable D call. The CDR3 runs 14 residues. Between the trimmed V and J ends, which lost 4 bases and 2 bases, there was a span of 12 bases. CDR1 is ENHRY and CDR2 is SYGVKD in the germline V gene. CDR3 loop: CAISALPGAYEQYF. Written as DNA, the CDR3 is TGTGCCATCAGTGCGTTACCAGGTGCCTACGAGCAGTACTTC.

A single count supports this clone. The chain carries TRBV7-2 and TRBJ2-7; D might be TRBD2 (5 bases). Trimming pared 0 bases from V and 7 bases from J, leaving 19 bases between. This CDR3 has 16 amino acids. CDR1 and CDR2 from the germline V gene are SGHTA and FQGNSA. CDR3 DNA: TGTGCCAGCAGCTTAGCGGACCCCGGCATAGGAGGTGAGCAGTACTTC. Residues: CASSLADPGIGGEQYF. Together with reference TRBV7-2 and TRBJ2-7, the CDR3 gives the full variable domain: GAGVSQSPSNKVTEKGKDVELRCDPISGHTALYWYRQSLGQGLEFLIYFQGNSAPDKSGLPSDRFSAERTGGSVSTLTIQRTQQEDSAVYLCASSLADPGIGGEQYFGPGTRLTVT.

The chain uses TRBV6-5 and TRBJ1-5; a weak D match, TRBD1 (6 bases). This CDR3 has 15 amino acids. Germline-derived CDR1 and CDR2 are MNHEY and SVGAGI. Trimming left V 7 bases short and J 2 bases short, with 15 bases between. For the CDR3, the DNA is TGTGCCAGCAAGTCGGGGGCAGGCGGCAATCAGCCCCAGCATTTT. Its protein product is CASKSGAGGNQPQHF.

This rearrangement joins TRBV1 to TRBJ1-2. TRBV1 is marked as a pseudogene. This CDR3 is 15 amino acids long. DNA of the CDR3: TGCACCAGCAGCCAAGAATGGGGACTGATCTATGGCTACACCTTC. It translates to CTSSQEWGLIYGYTF.

CDR3 loop: CASSPQVTRSQQPQHF. Here the CDR3 DNA reads TGTGCCAGCAGCCCCCAGGTGACCCGAAGTCAACAGCCCCAGCATTTT. The V gene is TRBV7-2, the J gene TRBJ1-5; D remains unclear. The CDR3 length is 16 residues. CDR1 is SGHTA, CDR2 FQGNSA, per germline. V lost 5 bases, J lost 7 bases, and 21 bases lay in between.

The V and J genes are TRBV7-6 and TRBJ2-7; TRBD1 agrees at 10 bases. The CDR3 consists of 14 residues. Germline V CDR1 and CDR2: SGHVS, FNYEAQ. Trimming at V came to 5 bases and at J to 4 bases, leaving 5 bases not matched to a gene. The CDR3: CASSPGQGVYEQYF. The CDR3, as DNA: TGTGCCAGCAGCCCCGGACAGGGGGTTTACGAGCAGTACTTC.

The V gene is TRBV5-1, the J gene TRBJ2-7; 9 bases fit TRBD1. Germline CDR1 SGHRS, CDR2 YFSETQ. This CDR3 region has 13 residues. V gave up 4 bases and J gave up 6 bases; unmatched junction bases: 5. The CDR3 DNA reads TGCGCCAGCAGCCGGGGACAGGGTACCGAGCAGTACTTC. Translating gives CASSRGQGTEQYF.

The V call is TRBV11-3, the J call TRBJ1-2, with no clear D. CDR1 is SGHNT, CDR2 YENEEA, per germline. V was trimmed by 1 base and J by 5 bases, leaving 11 bases between them. CDR3 length: 14 residues. The CDR3, as DNA: TGTGCCAGCAGCTTAGCACGGGCTCTGTATGGCTACACCTTC. Translation: CASSLARALYGYTF. Complete variable domain (other parts from reference TRBV11-3 and TRBJ1-2): EAGVVQSPRYKIIEKKQPVAFWCNPISGHNTLYWYLQNLGQGPELLIRYENEEAVDDSQLPKDRFSAERLKGVDSTLKIQPAELGDSAVYLCASSLARALYGYTFGSGTRLTVV.

V is TRBV19 and J is TRBJ1-2, with 7 bases identical to TRBD1. CDR1 and CDR2 from the germline V gene are LNHDA and SQIVND (reference sequence). The CDR3 runs 14 residues. J lost 1 base, V lost 7 bases, and 6 bases had no gene match. CDR3 sequence: CASTQDRSNYGYTF. As DNA, the CDR3 is TGTGCCAGTACCCAGGACAGGAGTAACTATGGCTACACCTTC.

The chain is built from TRBV7-2 and TRBJ2-3; 11 bases agree with TRBD2. The CDR3 has 16 residues. The J segment lost 4 bases and the V segment lost 4 bases, leaving 7 bases of the junction unmatched. CDR1 and CDR2 from the germline V gene are SGHTA and FQGNSA. The CDR3 region is CASSWIAGGGPDTQYF. The CDR3 DNA reads TGTGCCAGCAGCTGGATAGCGGGGGGGGGTCCAGATACGCAGTATTTT.

This sequence joins TRBV10-3 and TRBJ2-7; D not resolved. There are 16 residues in the CDR3. V was cut by 0 bases and J by 2 bases, with 14 bases left in between. The V gene's germline CDR1 is ENHRY and CDR2 SYGVKD. The CDR3 nucleotides are TGTGCCATCAGTGAGTCCGGGTCTCGGTCACCCTACGAGCAGTACTTC. As protein: CAISESGSRSPYEQYF.

The V call is TRBV15, the J call TRBJ1-5; 7 bases map to TRBD1. Germline V gene data show CDR1 as LNHNV and CDR2 as YYDKDF (reference sequence). The CDR3 is made up of 17 amino acids. The trim removed 0 bases at V and 1 base at J, leaving 6 bases unmatched. This CDR3 reads CATSREGAGGSNQPQHF. The CDR3 nucleotides read TGTGCCACCAGCAGAGAAGGGGCAGGGGGAAGCAATCAGCCCCAGCATTTT.

This sequence joins TRBV6-5 and TRBJ1-1; D gene uncertain. V dropped 11 bases and J dropped 0 bases, with 13 bases sitting between them. This CDR3 region has 13 residues. Per germline, CDR1 MNHEY and CDR2 SVGAGI. The CDR3 DNA follows: TGTGCCGGCCGTTCTCCAGTGAACACTGAAGCTTTCTTT. It encodes CAGRSPVNTEAFF.

The rearrangement links TRBV7-9 to TRBJ1-1, with no clear D. The CDR3 runs 14 residues. Trimming removed 7 bases from V and 5 bases from J, with 17 bases in between. Looked up from germline, CDR1 is SEHNR and CDR2 is FQNEAQ (reference sequence). DNA for the CDR3: TGTGCCAGCATCCCGAACCAGGCAACTACTGAAGCTTTCTTT. It encodes CASIPNQATTEAFF. Combining the CDR3 with reference TRBV7-9 and TRBJ1-1 gives the whole variable domain DTGVSQNPRHKITKRGQNVTFRCDPISEHNRLYWYRQTLGQGPEFLTYFQNEAQLEKSRLLSDRFSAERPKGSFSTLEIQRTEQGDSAMYLCASIPNQATTEAFFGQGTRLTVV.

This chain links TRBV5-1 with TRBJ1-1, with 9 bases matching TRBD1. Germline V CDR1 and CDR2: SGHRS, YFSETQ. This CDR3 has 16 residues. J was trimmed by 2 bases and V by 3 bases; bases with no gene match: 8. CDR3 DNA: TGCGCCAGCAGCTCGGACAGGGGCTTGTTCAACACTGAAGCTTTCTTT. It yields the protein CASSSDRGLFNTEAFF.

This CDR3 is CASLSSGNTIYF. CDR3 bases: TGTGCCAGCCTGAGCTCTGGAAACACCATATATTTT. J is TRBJ1-3 and V is TRBV19; no definite D call. With 9 bases removed from V and 0 bases from J, the gap between germline ends came to 6 bases. The CDR3 is made up of 12 amino acids. Germline V gives CDR1 LNHDA, CDR2 SQIVND (reference sequence). The variable domain in full, completed from reference TRBV19 and TRBJ1-3, reads DGGITQSPKYLFRKEGQNVTLSCEQNLNHDAMYWYRQDPGQGLRLIYYSQIVNDFQKGDIAEGYSVSREKKESFPLTVTSAQKNPTAFYLCASLSSGNTIYFGEGSWLTVV.

J is TRBJ2-4 and V is TRBV23-1, with 10 bases that match TRBD1. TRBV23-1 is an ORF, with its function uncertain. Trimming took 4 bases from V and 3 from J; bases not matched to a gene: 6. CDR3 length: 16 amino acids. CDR3 bases: TGCGCCAGCAGTCTTTGGACAGGGGGGGGCAAAAACATTCAGTACTTC. This translates into CASSLWTGGGKNIQYF.

This chain uses TRBV3-1 (or the pseudogene TRBV3-2) with TRBJ2-3; perhaps TRBD2 as D (6 bases). Germline-derived CDR1 and CDR2 are LGHDT and YNNKEL (reference sequence). This CDR3 spans 15 amino acids. The V end lost 4 bases, the J end lost 2 bases, and 13 bases lay between the germline ends. CDR3 region: CASSLGGTNTDTQYF. The CDR3 DNA is TGTGCCAGCAGCCTTGGGGGGACCAACACAGATACGCAGTATTTT.

This sequence joins TRBV28 and TRBJ1-2; possible D gene TRBD1, 5 bases. There are 12 residues in the CDR3. With 3 bases removed from V and 4 bases from J, the gap between germline ends came to 6 bases. Germline-derived CDR1 and CDR2 are MDHEN and SYDVKM. CDR3 amino acids: CASSLTAYGYTF. DNA for the CDR3: TGTGCCAGCAGTTTGACAGCCTATGGCTACACCTTC.